A single T cell receptor (beta chain) is shown here with its context. Its cognate antigen is unknown. This sample is part of a study of OX40 agonist ivuxolimab in advanced cancers. About the study: Patients' therapy was ivuxolimab, an antibody that acts as an agonist of OX40 (CD134). With a range of roughly 20 to 80, age averaged roughly 60 years, and approximately 83% were male. All patients had ivuxolimab intravenously every 2 weeks at 0.01 to 10 mg/kg.

Sequenced by immunoSEQ multiplex PCR; TCRdb stores in-frame clones only, minus some. The sample yields 42,000 or so clones, 80% to 90% seen once. The CDR3 has 13 residues. V lost 3 bases to trimming and J lost 11 bases, with 14 bases between them. Germline CDR1 is LGHNA and CDR2 is YNFKEQ. The study's findings and limits: Expanded clones were, on average, more numerous among CD8+ T cells than CD4+.

Sequences were derived from CD4+ or CD8+ T cells sorted from blood, sampled in a trial of the OX40 agonist ivuxolimab. This clonotype was obtained from an adult with an advanced solid tumor such as melanoma, head and neck, liver or kidney cancer. V is TRBV4-2 and J is TRBJ1-5, with D maybe TRBD1 (5 bases). CDR3 sequence (DNA): TGTGCCAGCAGCCAGGGACCCGGGGAATCCCAGCATTTT. Translated: CASSQGPGESQHF.